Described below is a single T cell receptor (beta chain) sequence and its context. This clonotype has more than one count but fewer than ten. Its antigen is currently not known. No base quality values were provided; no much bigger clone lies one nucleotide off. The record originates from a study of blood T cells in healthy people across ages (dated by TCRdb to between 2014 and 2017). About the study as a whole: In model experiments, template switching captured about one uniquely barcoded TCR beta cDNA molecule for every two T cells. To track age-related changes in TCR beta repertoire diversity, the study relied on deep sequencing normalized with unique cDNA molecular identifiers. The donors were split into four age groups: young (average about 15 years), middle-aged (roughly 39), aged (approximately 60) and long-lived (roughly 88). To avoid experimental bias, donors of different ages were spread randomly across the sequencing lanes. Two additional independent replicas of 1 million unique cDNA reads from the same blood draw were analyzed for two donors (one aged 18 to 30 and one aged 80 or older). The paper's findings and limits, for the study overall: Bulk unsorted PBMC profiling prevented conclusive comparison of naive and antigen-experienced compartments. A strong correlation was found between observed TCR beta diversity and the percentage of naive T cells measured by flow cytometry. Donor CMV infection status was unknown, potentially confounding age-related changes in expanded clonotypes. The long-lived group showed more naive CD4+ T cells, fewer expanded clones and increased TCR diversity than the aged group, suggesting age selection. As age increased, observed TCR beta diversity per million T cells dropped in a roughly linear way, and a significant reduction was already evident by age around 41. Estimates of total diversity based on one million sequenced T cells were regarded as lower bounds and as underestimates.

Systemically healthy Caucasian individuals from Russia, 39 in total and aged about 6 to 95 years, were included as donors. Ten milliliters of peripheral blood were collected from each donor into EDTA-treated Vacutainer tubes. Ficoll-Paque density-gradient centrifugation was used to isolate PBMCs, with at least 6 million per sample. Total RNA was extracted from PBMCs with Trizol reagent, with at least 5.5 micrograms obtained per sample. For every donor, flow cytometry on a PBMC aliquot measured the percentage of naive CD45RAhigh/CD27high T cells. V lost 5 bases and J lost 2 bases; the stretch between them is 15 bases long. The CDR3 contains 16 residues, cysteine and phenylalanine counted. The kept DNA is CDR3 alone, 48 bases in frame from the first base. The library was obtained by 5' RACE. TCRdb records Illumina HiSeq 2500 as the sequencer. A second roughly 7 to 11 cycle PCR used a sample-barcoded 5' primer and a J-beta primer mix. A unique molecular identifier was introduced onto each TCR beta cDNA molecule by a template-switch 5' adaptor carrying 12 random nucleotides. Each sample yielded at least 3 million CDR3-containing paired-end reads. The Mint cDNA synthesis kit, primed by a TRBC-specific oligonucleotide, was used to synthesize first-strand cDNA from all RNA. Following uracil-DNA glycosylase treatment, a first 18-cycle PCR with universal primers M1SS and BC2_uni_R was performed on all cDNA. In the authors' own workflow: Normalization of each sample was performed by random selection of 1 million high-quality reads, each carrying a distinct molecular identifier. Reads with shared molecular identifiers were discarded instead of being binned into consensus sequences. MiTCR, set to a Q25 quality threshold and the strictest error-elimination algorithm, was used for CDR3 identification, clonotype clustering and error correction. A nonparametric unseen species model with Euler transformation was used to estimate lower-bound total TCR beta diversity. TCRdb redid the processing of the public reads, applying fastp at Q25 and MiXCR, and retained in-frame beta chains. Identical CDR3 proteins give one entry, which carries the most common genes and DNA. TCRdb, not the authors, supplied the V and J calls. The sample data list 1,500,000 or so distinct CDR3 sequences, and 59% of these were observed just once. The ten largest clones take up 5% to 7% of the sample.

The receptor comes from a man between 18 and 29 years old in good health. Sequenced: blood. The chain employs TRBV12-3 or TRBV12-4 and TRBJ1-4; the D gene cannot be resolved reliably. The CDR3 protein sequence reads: CASSPGALGTNEKLFF. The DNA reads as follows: TGTGCCAGCAGTCCCGGAGCCCTTGGGACTAATGAAAAACTGTTTTTT.